This TCR beta chain stems from a study of blood T cell repertoires in COVID-19. Study as a whole: The analysed material was cDNA or gDNA that came from T cells, B-cell-depleted T cells, or PBMCs.

The method was immunoSEQ multiplex PCR; TCRdb's version includes in-frame clones alone and lacks a portion of them. The sample yields 90,000 to 120,000 clones, 65% to 80% seen once. The specimen sequenced was peripheral blood. The source of this sequence is a woman between 40 and 55 years old with acute or convalescent COVID-19.

Here the CDR3 DNA reads TGTGCCAGCAGCTTAGAACAGATCGGCAATCAGCCCCAGCATTTT. Amino acid sequence: CASSLEQIGNQPQHF. This chain connects TRBV7-3 to TRBJ1-5, with no clear D. Looked up from germline, CDR1 is SGHTA and CDR2 is FQGTGA. The V and J ends lost 2 bases and 2 bases respectively, with 10 bases between them. There are 15 residues in the CDR3.